This paragraph covers one T cell receptor beta chain sequence. The germline gives CDR1 MRHNA, CDR2 SNTAGT. V was shortened by 0 bases and J by 8 bases, with 7 bases between the two germline ends. CDR3 length: 12 residues. This entry comes from a study of blood T cell repertoires in COVID-19. Study as a whole: Acute-phase and convalescent COVID-19 samples originated in the United States, Italy and Spain.

Authors' data handling: Cell counts per sample came from amplifying reference gene primers. Assay used: immunoSEQ multiplex PCR; TCRdb lists only in-frame clones, some missing. The D gene and trimming were derived from the DNA, and the V and J assignments and clone size from that table. The sample has 200,000 or so clones; roughly 80% are singletons. The rearrangement uses TRBV6-4 and TRBJ1-1; D ambiguous. Source material: peripheral blood. The sequence was obtained from a woman aged 55-69 years with acute or convalescent COVID-19. CDR3 nucleotide sequence: TGTGCCAGCAGTGACTCCGGTCCAGAAGCTTTCTTT. Translated: CASSDSGPEAFF.